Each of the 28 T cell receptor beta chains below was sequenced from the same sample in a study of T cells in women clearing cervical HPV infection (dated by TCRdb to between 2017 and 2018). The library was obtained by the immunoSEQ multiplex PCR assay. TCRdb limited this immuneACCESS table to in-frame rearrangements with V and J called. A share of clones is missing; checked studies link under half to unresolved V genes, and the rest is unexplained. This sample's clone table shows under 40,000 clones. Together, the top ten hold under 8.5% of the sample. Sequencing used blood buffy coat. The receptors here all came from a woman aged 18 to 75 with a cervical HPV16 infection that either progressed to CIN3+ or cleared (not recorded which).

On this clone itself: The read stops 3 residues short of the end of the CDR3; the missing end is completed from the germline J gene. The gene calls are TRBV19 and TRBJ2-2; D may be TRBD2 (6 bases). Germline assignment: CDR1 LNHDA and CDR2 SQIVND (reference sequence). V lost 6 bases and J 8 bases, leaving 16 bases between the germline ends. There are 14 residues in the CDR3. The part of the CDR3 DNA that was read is TGTGCCAGTAGCCTCCTCGGGGGTGCAGGGGAG. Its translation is CASSLLGGAGE. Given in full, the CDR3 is CASSLLGGAGELFF.

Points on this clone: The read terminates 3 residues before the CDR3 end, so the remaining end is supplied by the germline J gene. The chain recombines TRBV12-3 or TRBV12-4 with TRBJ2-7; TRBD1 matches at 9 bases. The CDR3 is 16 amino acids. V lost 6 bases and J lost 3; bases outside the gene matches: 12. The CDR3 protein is CASSYSGTGTGYEQYF. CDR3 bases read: TGTGCCAGCAGCTATTCGGGGACAGGGACAGGCTACGAG.

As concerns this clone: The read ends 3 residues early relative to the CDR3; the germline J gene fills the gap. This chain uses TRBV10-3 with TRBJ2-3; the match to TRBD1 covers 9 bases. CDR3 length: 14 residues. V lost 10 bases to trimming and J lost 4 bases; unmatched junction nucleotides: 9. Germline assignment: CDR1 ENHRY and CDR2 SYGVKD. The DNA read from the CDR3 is TGTGCCACCAACCCGGGACAGGGATCAGATACG. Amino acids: CATNPGQGSDT. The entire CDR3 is CATNPGQGSDTQYF.

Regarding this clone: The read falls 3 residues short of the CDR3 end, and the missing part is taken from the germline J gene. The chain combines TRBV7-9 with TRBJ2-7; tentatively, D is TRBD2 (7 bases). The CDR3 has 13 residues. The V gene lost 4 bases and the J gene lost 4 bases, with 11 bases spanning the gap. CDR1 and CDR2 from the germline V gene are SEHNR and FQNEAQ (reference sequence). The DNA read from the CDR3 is TGTGCCAGCAGCTGGGGGGGCTCTTACGAG. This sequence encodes CASSWGGSYE. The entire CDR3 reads CASSWGGSYEQYF.

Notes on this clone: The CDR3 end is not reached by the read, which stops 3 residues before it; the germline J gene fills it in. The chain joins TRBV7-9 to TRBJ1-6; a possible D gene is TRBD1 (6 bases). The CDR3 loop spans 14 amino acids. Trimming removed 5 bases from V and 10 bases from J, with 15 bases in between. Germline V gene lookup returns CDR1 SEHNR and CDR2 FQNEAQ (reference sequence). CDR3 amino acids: CASSLQGIGSPLHF. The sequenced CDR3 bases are TGTGCCAGCAGCCTACAGGGAATAGGCTCACCC.

The CDR3 sequence is CASSRSTSGGSADTQYF. The part of the CDR3 DNA that was read is TGTGCCAGCAGCCGCTCGACTAGCGGGGGGTCCGCAGATACG. The chain employs TRBV6-2 or TRBV6-3 and TRBJ2-3, with 13 nucleotides matching TRBD2. Sequencing ends 3 residues short of the CDR3 end; the germline J gene provides the rest. The length of the CDR3 is 17 residues. The trim removed 6 bases at V and 4 bases at J, leaving 10 bases unmatched. CDR1 is MNHEY, CDR2 SVGEGT, per germline.

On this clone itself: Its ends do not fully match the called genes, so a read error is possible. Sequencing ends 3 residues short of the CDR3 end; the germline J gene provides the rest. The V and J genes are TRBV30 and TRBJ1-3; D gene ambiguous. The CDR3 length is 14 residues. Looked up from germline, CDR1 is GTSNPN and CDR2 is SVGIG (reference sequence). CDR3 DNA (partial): TGTGCCTGGAGTCGATTGGGAGCGGGAAACACT. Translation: CAWSRLGAGNT. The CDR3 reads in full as CAWSRLGAGNTIYF.

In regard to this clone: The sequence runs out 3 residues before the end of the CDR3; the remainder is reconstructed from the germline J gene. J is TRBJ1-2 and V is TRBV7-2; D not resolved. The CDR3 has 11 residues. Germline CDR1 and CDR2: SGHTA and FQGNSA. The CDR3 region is CASSLLGGYTF. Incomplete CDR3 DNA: TGTGCCAGCAGCTTACTGGGCGGC. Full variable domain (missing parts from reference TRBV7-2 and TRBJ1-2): GAGVSQSPSNKVTEKGKDVELRCDPISGHTALYWYRQSLGQGLEFLIYFQGNSAPDKSGLPSDRFSAERTGGSVSTLTIQRTQQEDSAVYLCASSLLGGYTFGSGTRLTVV.

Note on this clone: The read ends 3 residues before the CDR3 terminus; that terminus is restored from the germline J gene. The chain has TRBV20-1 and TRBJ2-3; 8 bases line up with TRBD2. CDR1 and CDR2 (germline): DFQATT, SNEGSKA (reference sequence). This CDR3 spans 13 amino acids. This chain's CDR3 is CSYPGTSGETQYF. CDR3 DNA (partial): TGCAGTTATCCCGGGACTAGTGGAGAGACG.

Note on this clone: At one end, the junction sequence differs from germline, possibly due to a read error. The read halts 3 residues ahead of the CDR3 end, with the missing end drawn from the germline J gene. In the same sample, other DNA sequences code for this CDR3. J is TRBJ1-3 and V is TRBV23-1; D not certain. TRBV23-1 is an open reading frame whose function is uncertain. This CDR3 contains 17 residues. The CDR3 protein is CASSQYLTTLSGNTIYF. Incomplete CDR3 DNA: TGCGCCAGCAGTCAATACCTAACTACTCTCTCTGGAAACACG.

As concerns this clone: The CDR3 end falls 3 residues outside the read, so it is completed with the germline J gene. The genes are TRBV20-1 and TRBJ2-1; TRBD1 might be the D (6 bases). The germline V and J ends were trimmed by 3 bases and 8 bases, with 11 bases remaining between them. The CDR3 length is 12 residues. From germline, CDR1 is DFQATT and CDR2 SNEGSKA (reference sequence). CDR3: CSARSGADEQFF. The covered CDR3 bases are TGCAGTGCTAGGTCAGGGGCGGATGAG.

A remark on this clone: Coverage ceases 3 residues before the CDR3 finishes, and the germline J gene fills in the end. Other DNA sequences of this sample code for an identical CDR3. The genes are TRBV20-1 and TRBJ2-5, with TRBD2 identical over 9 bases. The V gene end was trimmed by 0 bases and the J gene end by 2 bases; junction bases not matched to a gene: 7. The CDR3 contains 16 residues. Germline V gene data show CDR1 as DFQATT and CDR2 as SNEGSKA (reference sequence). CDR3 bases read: TGCAGTGCTAGAGATTTTAGCGGGGGTATTCAAGAGACC. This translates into CSARDFSGGIQET. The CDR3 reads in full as CSARDFSGGIQETQYF.

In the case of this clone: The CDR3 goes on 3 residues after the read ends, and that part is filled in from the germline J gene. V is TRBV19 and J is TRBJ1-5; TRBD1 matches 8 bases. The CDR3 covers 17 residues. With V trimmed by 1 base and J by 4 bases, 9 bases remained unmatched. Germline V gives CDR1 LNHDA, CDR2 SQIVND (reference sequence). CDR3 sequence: CASSIARDRSVNQPQHF. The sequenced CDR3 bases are TGTGCCAGTAGTATAGCCCGGGACAGGAGCGTTAATCAGCCC.

CDR3 loop: CASSRTGIIQPQHF. CDR3 bases read: TGTGCCAGCAGCCGGACAGGGATTATTCAGCCC. This chain connects TRBV28 to TRBJ1-5; TRBD1 matches 8 bases. The missing CDR3 end, 3 residues past where the read stops, is filled in from the germline J gene. V dropped 6 bases and J dropped 6; count of bases not matched to a gene: 7. Germline CDR1 reads MDHEN; CDR2 reads SYDVKM. There are 14 residues in the CDR3.

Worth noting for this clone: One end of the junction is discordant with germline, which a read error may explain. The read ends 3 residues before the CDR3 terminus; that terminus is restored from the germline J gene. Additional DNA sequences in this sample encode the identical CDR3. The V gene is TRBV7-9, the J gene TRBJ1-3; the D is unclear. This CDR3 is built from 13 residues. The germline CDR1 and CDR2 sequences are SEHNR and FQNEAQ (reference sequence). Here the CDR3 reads CASSLTAGNTIYF. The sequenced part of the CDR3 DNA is TGTGCCAGCAGCTTAACAGCTGGAAACACA.

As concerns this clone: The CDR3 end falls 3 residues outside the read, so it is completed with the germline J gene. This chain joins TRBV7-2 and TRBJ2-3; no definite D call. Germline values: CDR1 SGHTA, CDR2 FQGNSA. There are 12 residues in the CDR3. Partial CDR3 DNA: TGTGCCAGCAGCTTAAAGGGTAGGACG. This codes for CASSLKGRT. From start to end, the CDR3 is CASSLKGRTQYF.

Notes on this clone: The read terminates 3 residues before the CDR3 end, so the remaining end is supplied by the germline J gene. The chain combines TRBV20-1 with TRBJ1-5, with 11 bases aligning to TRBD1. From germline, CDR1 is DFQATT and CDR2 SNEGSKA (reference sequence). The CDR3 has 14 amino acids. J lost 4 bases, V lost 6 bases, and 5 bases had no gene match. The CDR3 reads CSAGQGALNQPQHF. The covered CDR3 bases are TGCAGTGCCGGACAGGGGGCCCTAAATCAGCCC.

This CDR3 is CASSDDGGVGQPQHF. The CDR3 DNA, read in part, is TGTGCCAGCAGTGACGATGGGGGGGTAGGGCAGCCC. This sequence joins TRBV2 and TRBJ1-5; TRBD1 might be the D (5 bases). The observed sequence ends 3 residues before the CDR3 terminus, with the missing tail filled in from the germline J gene. V gave up 3 bases and J gave up 7 bases, with 16 bases separating them. Germline values: CDR1 SNHLY, CDR2 FYNNEI. The CDR3 length is 15 residues.

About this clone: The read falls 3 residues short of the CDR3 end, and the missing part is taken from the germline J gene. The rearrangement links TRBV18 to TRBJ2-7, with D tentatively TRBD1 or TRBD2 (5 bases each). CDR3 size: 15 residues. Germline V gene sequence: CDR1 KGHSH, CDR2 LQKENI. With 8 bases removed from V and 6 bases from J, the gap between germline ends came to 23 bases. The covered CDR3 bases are TGTGCCAGCACCCCACAAGAGGGGCCATATATCGAG. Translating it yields CASTPQEGPYIE. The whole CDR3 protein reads CASTPQEGPYIEQYF.

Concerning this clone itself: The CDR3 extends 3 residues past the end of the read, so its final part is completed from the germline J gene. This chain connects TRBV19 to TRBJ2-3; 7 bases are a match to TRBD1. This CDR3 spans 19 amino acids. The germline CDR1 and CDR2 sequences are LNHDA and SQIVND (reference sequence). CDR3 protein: CASSIRAVSGQASNQPQYF. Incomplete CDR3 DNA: TGTGCCAGTAGTATTAGAGCCGTATCTGGACAGGCTAGCAATCAGCCG.

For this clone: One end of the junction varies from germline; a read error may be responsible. The part of the CDR3 DNA that was read is TGCGCCAGCAGCCGAGGACAGGGGGCGGATACG. Translated: CASSRGQGADT. The CDR3 reads in full as CASSRGQGADTQYF. J is TRBJ2-3 and V is TRBV4-2; 11 nucleotides match TRBD1. The read stops 3 residues short of the end of the CDR3; the missing end is completed from the germline J gene. Germline V CDR1 and CDR2: LGHNA, YNFKEQ. The CDR3 spans 14 residues.

CDR3 amino acids: CASSSGSTGELFF. The DNA read from the CDR3 is TGTGCCAGCAGCTCGGGGAGCACCGGGGAG. V usage is TRBV7-2 and J usage is TRBJ2-2; perhaps TRBD2 as D (5 bases). The read ends 3 residues shy of where the CDR3 ends; the end is completed using the germline J gene. Trimming removed 4 bases from V and 4 bases from J, with 7 bases in between. CDR1 and CDR2 from the germline V gene are SGHTA and FQGNSA. The CDR3 totals 13 residues.

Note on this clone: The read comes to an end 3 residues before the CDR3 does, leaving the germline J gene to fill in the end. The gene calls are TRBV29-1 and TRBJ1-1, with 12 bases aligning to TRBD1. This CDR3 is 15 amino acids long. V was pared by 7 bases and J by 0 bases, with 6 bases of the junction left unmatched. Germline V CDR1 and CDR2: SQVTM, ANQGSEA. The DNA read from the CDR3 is TGCAGCGCTGGGACAGGGGGCAACATGAACACTGAA. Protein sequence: CSAGTGGNMNTE. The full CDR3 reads CSAGTGGNMNTEAFF.

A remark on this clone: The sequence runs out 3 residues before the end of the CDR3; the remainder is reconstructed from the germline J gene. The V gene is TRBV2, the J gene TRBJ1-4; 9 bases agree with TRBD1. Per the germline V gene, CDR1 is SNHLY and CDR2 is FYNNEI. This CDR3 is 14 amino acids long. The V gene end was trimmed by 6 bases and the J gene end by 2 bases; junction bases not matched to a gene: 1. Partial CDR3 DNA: TGTGCCAGCAGCGGACAGGGGACTAATGAAAAA. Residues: CASSGQGTNEK. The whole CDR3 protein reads CASSGQGTNEKLFF.

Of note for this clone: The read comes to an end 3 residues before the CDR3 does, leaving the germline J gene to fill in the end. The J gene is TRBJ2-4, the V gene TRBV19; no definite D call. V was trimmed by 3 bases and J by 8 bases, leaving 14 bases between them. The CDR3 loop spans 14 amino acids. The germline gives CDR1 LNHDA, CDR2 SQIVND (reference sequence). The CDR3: CASSMSMRRYIQYF. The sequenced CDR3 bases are TGTGCCAGTAGTATGTCTATGCGCCGATACATT. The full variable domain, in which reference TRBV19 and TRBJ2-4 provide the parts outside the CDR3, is DGGITQSPKYLFRKEGQNVTLSCEQNLNHDAMYWYRQDPGQGLRLIYYSQIVNDFQKGDIAEGYSVSREKKESFPLTVTSAQKNPTAFYLCASSMSMRRYIQYFGAGTRLSVL.

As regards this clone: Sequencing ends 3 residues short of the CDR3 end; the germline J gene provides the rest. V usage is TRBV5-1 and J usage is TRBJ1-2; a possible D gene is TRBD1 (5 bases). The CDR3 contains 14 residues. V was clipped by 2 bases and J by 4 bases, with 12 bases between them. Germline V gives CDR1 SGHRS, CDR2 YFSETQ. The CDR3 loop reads CASSFEGSGYGYTF. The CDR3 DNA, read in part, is TGCGCCAGCAGCTTTGAGGGGTCCGGCTATGGC.

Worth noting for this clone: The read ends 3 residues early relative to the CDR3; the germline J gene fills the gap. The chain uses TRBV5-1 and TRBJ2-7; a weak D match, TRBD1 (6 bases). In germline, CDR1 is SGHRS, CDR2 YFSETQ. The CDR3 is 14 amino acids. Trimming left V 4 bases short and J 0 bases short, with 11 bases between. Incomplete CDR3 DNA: TGCGCCAGCAGCCCTCGGGACAACTCCTACGAG. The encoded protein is CASSPRDNSYE. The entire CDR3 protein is CASSPRDNSYEQYF.

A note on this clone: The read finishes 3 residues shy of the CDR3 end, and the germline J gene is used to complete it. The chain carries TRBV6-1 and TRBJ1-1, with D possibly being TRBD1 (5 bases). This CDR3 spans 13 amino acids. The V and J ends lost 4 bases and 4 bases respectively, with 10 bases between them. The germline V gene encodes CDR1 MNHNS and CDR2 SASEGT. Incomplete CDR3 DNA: TGTGCCAGCAGTGTCGGGGGTTCCACTGAA. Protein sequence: CASSVGGSTE. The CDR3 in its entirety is CASSVGGSTEAFF.